The rows below give T cell receptor beta chains drawn from one sample of a study of cytomegalovirus exposure and HLA in healthy donors. Sequenced by immunoSEQ multiplex PCR; TCRdb stores in-frame clones only, minus some. This sample has fewer than 120,000 clones, with about three quarters found just once. The sequenced material came from PBMCs. The receptors shown here come from a woman aged 55-70 years in good health and CMV-seropositive. Each CDR3 is given with its conserved first and last residue. A D gene is named only where the DNA matches it firmly. Size is stated for part of the rows, as once, few or many counts, or as a class when the clone is expanded.

D gene,J gene,V gene,clone size,CDR3 DNA,CDR3 protein
.,TRBJ2-7,TRBV7-9,.,TGTTCCAGCAGCGTCAGGGCCTACGAGCAGTACTTC,CSSSVRAYEQYF
TRBD1,TRBJ2-7,TRBV7-9,.,TGTTCCAGCGCCCCCCCTTTCGGGACAGGGGTCTTGGAGCAGTACTTC,CSSAPPFGTGVLEQYF
.,TRBJ2-7,TRBV11-2,.,TGTGCCAGCAGCCCTTACTACGGGCAGTACTTC,CASSPYYGQYF
.,TRBJ2-3,TRBV5-1,.,TGCGCCAGCAGCCAAAGGACTAGCACAGATACGCAGTATTTT,CASSQRTSTDTQYF
.,TRBJ2-7,TRBV4-1,.,TGCGCCAGCAGCCAGACCGGGACTCAAGCCTACGAGCAGTACTTC,CASSQTGTQAYEQYF
.,TRBJ1-2,TRBV6-1,once,TGTGCCAGCAGTGAACTGGGAGGTGACTATGGCTACACCTTC,CASSELGGDYGYTF
.,TRBJ2-1,TRBV11-3,.,TGTGCCAGCGCCGGTAGCGGAGAGCAGTTCTTC,CASAGSGEQFF
.,TRBJ2-3,TRBV7-3,.,TGTGCCAGCAGCTTAACCCCAATGTCCACAGATACGCAGTATTTT,CASSLTPMSTDTQYF
TRBD2,TRBJ2-1,TRBV4-1,.,TGCGCCAGCAGCCAAAGGACTAGCGGGAGAAAGGGTGAGCAGTTCTTC,CASSQRTSGRKGEQFF
TRBD2,TRBJ2-7,TRBV5-1,.,TGCGCCAGCAGCTTGGGCCCCCCCGCAGGGAGGGTTTACGAGCAGTACTTC,CASSLGPPAGRVYEQYF
.,TRBJ2-1,TRBV27,few,TGTGCCAGCAGTTTAGCAACGGGAGTCGGCTACAATGAGCAGTTCTTC,CASSLATGVGYNEQFF
.,TRBJ2-1,TRBV9,.,TGTGCCAGCAGCGTAGCAGTTAGCAGCTATGAGCAGTTCTTC,CASSVAVSSYEQFF
.,TRBJ2-1,TRBV5-4,.,TGTGCCAGCAGCGGACTACAGAACAATGAGCAGTTCTTC,CASSGLQNNEQFF
TRBD2,TRBJ2-3,TRBV15,.,TGTGCCACCAGCAGGGCAGGACTAGCGGGAGTGTTGGGAGATACGCAGTATTTT,CATSRAGLAGVLGDTQYF
TRBD2,TRBJ2-1,TRBV5-1,.,TGCGCCAGCAGTTTATTGCCGGGACTAGGGGATATCAATGAGCAGTTCTTC,CASSLLPGLGDINEQFF
TRBD2,TRBJ2-1,TRBV9,.,TGTGCCAGCAGCAACTCCGGGACTAGCGTCTACAATGAGCAGTTCTTC,CASSNSGTSVYNEQFF
TRBD1,TRBJ2-3,TRBV5-1,.,TGCGCCAGCGCAGGCCCTCAGGGGGCATTAGATACGCAGTATTTT,CASAGPQGALDTQYF
.,TRBJ2-5,TRBV9,.,TGTGCCAGCAGCGTAGCTTTTAGAAAAGAGACCCAGTACTTC,CASSVAFRKETQYF
TRBD1,TRBJ2-7,TRBV25-1,.,TGTGCCAGCAGTGAAGCACACGGCCGGGACAGGGCCTACGAGCAGTACTTC,CASSEAHGRDRAYEQYF
TRBD1,TRBJ2-7,TRBV15,.,TGTGCCACCAGCAGAGGCGGGACAGGGGGGGACTCCAGGGCCGAGCAGTACTTC,CATSRGGTGGDSRAEQYF
TRBD2,TRBJ2-7,TRBV5-1,.,TGCGCCAGCAGCTTGCAAGCGGGATCCTTCTACGAGCAGTACTTC,CASSLQAGSFYEQYF
TRBD2,TRBJ2-1,TRBV29-1,.,TGCAGCGTTGTCCTACTAGCGGATTCCTACAATGAGCAGTTCTTC,CSVVLLADSYNEQFF
TRBD1,TRBJ2-7,TRBV18,.,TGTGCCAGCTCACCAAACCAGGGGGCGGACGAGCAGTACTTC,CASSPNQGADEQYF
.,TRBJ1-5,TRBV2,.,TGTGCCAGCAGTGACGAGGAACATCAGCCCCAGCATTTT,CASSDEEHQPQHF
.,TRBJ1-1,TRBV5-1,.,TGCGCCAGCAGCTTGGCGGGTCTCCACACAGAAGCTTTCTTT,CASSLAGLHTEAFF
TRBD2,TRBJ2-1,TRBV7-3,.,TGTGCCAGCAGCTTAGGGGGGGATGAGCAGTTCTTC,CASSLGGDEQFF
.,TRBJ2-5,TRBV2,.,TGTGCCAGCGTTGATAGCGATGGCCCAGAGACCCAGTACTTC,CASVDSDGPETQYF
.,TRBJ2-3,TRBV27,.,TGTGCCAGCAGATATACTAGCACAGATACGCAGTATTTT,CASRYTSTDTQYF
.,TRBJ1-5,TRBV19,once,TGTGCCAGTAAGGAGCGGGCGGGGGGCAATCAGCCCCAGCATTTT,CASKERAGGNQPQHF
.,TRBJ2-1,TRBV2,.,TGTGCCAGCAGTGAAGGAGTAAGTGAGCAGTTCTTC,CASSEGVSEQFF
.,TRBJ1-6,TRBV6-5,.,TGTGCCAGCAGTTACTGGGAGCCCTCCTATAATTCACCCCTCCACTTT,CASSYWEPSYNSPLHF
TRBD2,TRBJ2-4,TRBV23-1,.,TGCGCCAGCAGTCACCCCCTATCGGCTAGCGGGAGGTGGACCAAAAACATTCAGTACTTC,CASSHPLSASGRWTKNIQYF
.,TRBJ1-1,TRBV7-9,.,TGTTCCAGCGCCCCTTCGAGCGCTGAAGCTTTCTTT,CSSAPSSAEAFF